This note documents a single T cell receptor beta chain sequence. Its target is unknown. The CDR3 length is 16 residues. Germline assignment: CDR1 MNHEY and CDR2 SMNVEV (reference sequence). V lost 5 bases to trimming and J lost 0 bases, with 14 bases between them. The data are from a study of shared clonotypes between healthy human individuals. Study-level results: Sharing of clonotypes among donors was expected to vary with sequencing depth. What naive subsets generally showed was a larger estimated richness than memory subsets showed. Rarefaction curves obtained for sorted subsets showed sequencing incomplete despite large depth.

CD4+ cells were split into CD45RA+ naive and CD45RA-negative memory subsets. Libraries were prepared by immunoSEQ multiplex PCR; TCRdb keeps only in-frame clonotypes and omits some of them. Found here are some 1.4 million clones, around 95% of them singletons; the top ten hold approximately 1.2%. The clonotype comes from a man aged 25 to 45 in good health. This chain connects TRBV27 to TRBJ2-4; perhaps TRBD2 as D (7 bases). The sample taken for sequencing was naive CD4+ T cells sorted from blood. As for subset: CD45RA+ positively selected. The CDR3 loop reads CASSGGRGLAKNIQYF. CDR3 sequence (DNA): TGTGCCAGCAGTGGAGGGCGGGGGCTAGCCAAAAACATTCAGTACTTC.